This passage covers 10 T cell receptor beta chains from one sample sequenced in a study of blood T cell repertoires in COVID-19. Sequencing was performed with immunoSEQ multiplex PCR; in TCRdb, only in-frame clones are kept and a portion is missing. The sample lists 110,000 or so clones, more than 75% occurring once. Input material: peripheral blood. All receptors come from a man in his fifties or sixties with acute or convalescent COVID-19.

This sequence joins TRBV7-9 and TRBJ2-7, with 7 bases aligning to TRBD2. Germline V gene lookup returns CDR1 SEHNR and CDR2 FQNEAQ (reference sequence). This CDR3 has 13 amino acids. Trimming cost V 1 base and J 5 bases; bases outside gene matches: 2. The CDR3 DNA reads as TGTGCCAGCAGCTTAGAGCGGGGAAACGAGCAGTACTTC. Translated, it gives CASSLERGNEQYF.

V gene TRBV7-8 combines with J gene TRBJ1-1; 8 bases map to TRBD1. The germline CDR1 and CDR2 sequences are SGHVS and FQNEAQ. CDR3 length: 14 amino acids. V shed 11 bases and J 0 bases; nucleotides not matched to a gene: 8. The CDR3 DNA sequence: TGTGCCGCGGGGACAGGTGAGATGAACACTGAAGCTTTCTTT. Translating gives CAAGTGEMNTEAFF.

The V call is TRBV4-1, the J call TRBJ2-1, with a tentative D call TRBD1 (7 bases). Germline CDR1 reads MGHRA; CDR2 reads YSYEKL. CDR3 length equals 19 residues. Trimming pared 1 base from V and 3 bases from J, leaving 22 bases between. This CDR3 is CASSQAMAGGVGGYNEQFF. CDR3 DNA: TGCGCCAGCAGCCAAGCTATGGCAGGGGGAGTGGGAGGCTACAATGAGCAGTTCTTC.

This sequence joins TRBV6-5 and TRBJ1-4, with D perhaps TRBD1 (6 bases). This CDR3 has 13 residues. Per germline, CDR1 MNHEY and CDR2 SVGAGI. The V end was cut by 5 bases, the J end by 8 bases, with 12 bases between. The CDR3 reads CASSRTVVEKLFF. CDR3 sequence (DNA): TGTGCCAGCAGTCGGACAGTTGTCGAAAAACTGTTTTTT.

This rearrangement joins TRBV7-2 to TRBJ2-7, with D perhaps matching TRBD1 (7 bases). The ends were cut back, 6 bases at V and 6 bases at J, with 9 bases in the middle. From germline, CDR1 is SGHTA and CDR2 FQGNSA. The CDR3 has 11 residues. The CDR3 DNA reads TGTGCCAGCAGTCAGGGGGGCGAGCAGTACTTC. Translating gives CASSQGGEQYF.

The chain is built from TRBV12-3 or TRBV12-4 and TRBJ1-1; 9 bases agree with TRBD1. Trimming at V came to 4 bases and at J to 3 bases, leaving 0 bases not matched to a gene. This CDR3 comprises 13 residues. The CDR3 loop is CASSWTGDTEAFF. In nucleotides, the CDR3 is TGTGCCAGCAGTTGGACAGGGGACACTGAAGCTTTCTTT.

The V call is TRBV5-1, the J call TRBJ2-7, with 9 bases matching TRBD2. CDR1 SGHRS and CDR2 YFSETQ come from the germline V gene. This CDR3 contains 14 residues. J lost 2 bases, V lost 5 bases, and 5 bases had no gene match. The CDR3 DNA reads TGCGCCAGCAGGCAGCGGGAGGCCACCTACGAGCAGTACTTC. Translated, it gives CASRQREATYEQYF.

The chain couples TRBV18 to TRBJ2-1, with TRBD1 identical over 10 bases. The CDR3 contains 21 residues. With 0 bases clipped from V and 1 base from J, the junction kept 15 bases outside the gene matches. Germline assignment: CDR1 KGHSH and CDR2 LQKENI. Written as DNA, the CDR3 is TGTGCCAGCTCACCACCTACCGGGACAGGGGTGGCGACCGGGTCCTACAATGAGCAGTTCTTC. Its translation is CASSPPTGTGVATGSYNEQFF.

The genes are TRBV19 and TRBJ1-5; 12 bases fit TRBD1. Looked up from germline, CDR1 is LNHDA and CDR2 is SQIVND (reference sequence). The CDR3 sequence is 20 residues long. J gave up 0 bases and V 5 bases, and 14 bases lay outside the gene matches. The CDR3, as DNA: TGTGCCAGTAGTGGGCGGTGGGACAGGGGGCTGATTGGTAGCAATCAGCCCCAGCATTTT. This gives the protein CASSGRWDRGLIGSNQPQHF.

The rearrangement links TRBV21-1 to TRBJ2-1; the table's D call, TRBD2, has no DNA check behind it. TRBV21-1 is recorded as a pseudogene. CDR3 length equals 16 residues. CDR3 protein: CASRRLAGEGIYEQFF. In nucleotides, the CDR3 is TGTGCCAGCAGAAGACTAGCGGGAGAAGGAATATATGAGCAGTTCTTC.